The clone carrying this TCR beta chain was detected ten times or more. The sample comes from a study of T cells in Graves' hyperthyroidism and ophthalmopathy. What was amplified from RNA transcripts were TCR beta CDR3 regions. When the TCR CDR3 underwent first-round RT-PCR, the HTBI primer set was used. From the multiplex PCR reads, TCRdb called clonotypes with MiXCR, one entry per CDR3 protein. The table lists a few hundred thousand distinct CDR3 sequences, more than 15% of them singletons. This CDR3 spans 14 amino acids. Deletions cut 4 bases from V and 2 bases from J, with 11 bases between. The germline CDR1 and CDR2 sequences are LGHDT and YNNKEL (reference sequence).

This rearrangement joins TRBV3-1 to TRBJ1-1; D gene ambiguous. Material: blood. This TCR derives from a woman between 40 and 55 years old with Graves' ophthalmopathy. As DNA, the CDR3 is TGTGCCAGCAGCCTTGGGTGGGGAAACACTGAAGCTTTCTTT. It translates to CASSLGWGNTEAFF.